Listed below are T cell receptor beta chains from one sample, sequenced in a study of regulatory T cells in long-lasting Graves disease. Each CDR3 protein gets one entry after TCRdb re-called the multiplex PCR reads with MiXCR. Counted here are around 420,000 distinct CDR3 sequences, 15% occurring once; the ten biggest clones make up about 24%. The sample was peripheral blood mononuclear cells (PBMCs), taken at new diagnosis, from a patient treated with antithyroid drugs. Receptors were obtained from a female donor with Graves disease. The CDR3 runs from the conserved cysteine through the conserved F or W. Each record gives: V gene, CDR3 protein.

TRBV29-1,CSVAFSSDTQYF
TRBV28,CASSRDEQYF
TRBV6-5,CASSYGGNEQFF
TRBV5-1,CASSLVRLAGISYNEQFF
TRBV14,CASSPTGTGVYNEQFF
TRBV7-2,CACSGDGTGGNEQFF
TRBV6-4,CASNPDNLGRNQPQHF
TRBV2,CASSGTGHEKLFF
TRBV6-2/TRBV6-3,CASSEAPGTLEETQYF
TRBV29-1,CSVEHQGLHEQYF
TRBV18,CASSPEGNQPQHF
TRBV4-1,CASSLLDGDEQFF
TRBV15,CATSRDLYGYTF
TRBV5-4,CASSIGGNSNQPQHF
TRBV28,CASSFRGARNTQYF
TRBV6-1,CAHSTATDTQYF
TRBV6-2/TRBV6-3,CASSYSGETPAGTDTQYF
TRBV12-3/TRBV12-4,CASSFKWRQPQHF
TRBV28,CASSLSAGMSGPYGYTF
TRBV20-1,CSAETLDRGLRTYEQYF
TRBV7-7,CASSLVTSGTGEQFF
TRBV29-1,CSVEDGQENTEAFF
TRBV28,CASSSPNYSYNEQFF
TRBV19,CASSNRGRRTEAFF
TRBV7-9,CATPRASGGPLQEFF
TRBV2,CASSEGTGAETQYF
TRBV6-1,CASSPKAGGGTDTQYF
TRBV20-1,CSAREVALSSYNEQFF
TRBV6-1,CASRRDRTSRSLGELFF
TRBV9,CASSDDPRPSGYTF
TRBV19,CASSIISGSYNEQFF
TRBV27,CASSLDSQLWSTEAFF
TRBV12-3/TRBV12-4,CASSLGAGGEQFF
TRBV24-1,CATSGGGRTPYNEQFF
TRBV7-3,CASSDGRGQETQYF
TRBV7-9,CARPSNTGELFF
TRBV12-5,CASGLWGTGPSEQYF
TRBV7-2,CASSFHSRANTEAFF
TRBV7-2,CASSVVTPGRTQYF
TRBV9,CASSVDKHREGALNYGYTF
TRBV28,CASSFPRGLQAGELFF
TRBV20-1,CSARGSAESTEAFF
TRBV12-5,CASGLVLGQKGNQPQHF
TRBV5-1,CASRSRGGGPYEQYF
TRBV18,CASSRAGGPADTQYF
TRBV9,CASSGPAGTSIPDTQYF